The rows below give T cell receptor beta chains drawn from one sample of a study of Ad26.COV2.S vaccination and SARS-CoV-2 variants. Produced via immunoSEQ multiplex PCR; TCRdb's table is partial and in-frame only. This table holds about 350,000 clones, 85% to 90% found once. The sequencing here drew on peripheral blood, taken in a trial of Ad26.COV2.S vaccine versus placebo. These receptors were obtained from a person aged 18-60 years who received the Ad26.COV2.S COVID-19 vaccine or a placebo. Both conserved end residues are part of each CDR3. D genes are given only for firm matches. A clone size is listed for some rows: how often the clone was seen (once, few, many), or a class if it is expanded.

length,J,size,D,V,CDR3,DNA
14,TRBJ2-3,-,-,TRBV7-2,CASSKGLSTDTQYF,TGTGCCAGCAGCAAGGGGCTAAGCACAGATACGCAGTATTTT
13,TRBJ1-1,-,-,TRBV5-4,CASSLNPGAPAFF,TGTGCCAGCAGCTTGAATCCGGGGGCGCCCGCTTTCTTT
12,TRBJ2-2,-,-,TRBV7-2,CASSLPTGELFF,TGTGCCAGCAGCTTACCCACAGGAGAGCTGTTTTTT
15,TRBJ2-1,-,TRBD1,TRBV6-5,CAAGSGSGGNYEQFF,TGTGCCGCCGGGTCGGGGTCAGGGGGCAATTATGAGCAGTTCTTC
16,TRBJ2-3,-,-,TRBV9,CASSVDPTWGSDTQYF,TGTGCCAGCAGCGTAGACCCAACGTGGGGTTCAGATACGCAGTATTTT
16,TRBJ1-3,-,-,TRBV4-3,CASSHDTGSSGNTIYF,TGCGCCAGCAGCCATGACACTGGGAGCTCTGGAAACACCATATATTTT
15,TRBJ2-7,-,TRBD2,TRBV4-1,CASSQDPGGAYEQYF,TGCGCCAGCAGCCAAGATCCGGGAGGAGCGTACGAGCAGTACTTC
16,TRBJ2-7,once,-,TRBV10-3,CAISGTPKRDSYEQYF,TGTGCCATCAGTGGGACTCCCAAAAGGGATAGTTACGAGCAGTACTTC
15,TRBJ1-6,once,TRBD1,TRBV18,CASSQITGADSPLHF,TGTGCCAGCTCACAGATCACAGGGGCGGATTCACCCCTCCACTTT
18,TRBJ1-3,-,-,TRBV5-8,CASSLWGAKGLSGNTIYF,TGTGCCAGCAGCTTGTGGGGGGCCAAGGGTCTCTCTGGAAACACCATATATTTT